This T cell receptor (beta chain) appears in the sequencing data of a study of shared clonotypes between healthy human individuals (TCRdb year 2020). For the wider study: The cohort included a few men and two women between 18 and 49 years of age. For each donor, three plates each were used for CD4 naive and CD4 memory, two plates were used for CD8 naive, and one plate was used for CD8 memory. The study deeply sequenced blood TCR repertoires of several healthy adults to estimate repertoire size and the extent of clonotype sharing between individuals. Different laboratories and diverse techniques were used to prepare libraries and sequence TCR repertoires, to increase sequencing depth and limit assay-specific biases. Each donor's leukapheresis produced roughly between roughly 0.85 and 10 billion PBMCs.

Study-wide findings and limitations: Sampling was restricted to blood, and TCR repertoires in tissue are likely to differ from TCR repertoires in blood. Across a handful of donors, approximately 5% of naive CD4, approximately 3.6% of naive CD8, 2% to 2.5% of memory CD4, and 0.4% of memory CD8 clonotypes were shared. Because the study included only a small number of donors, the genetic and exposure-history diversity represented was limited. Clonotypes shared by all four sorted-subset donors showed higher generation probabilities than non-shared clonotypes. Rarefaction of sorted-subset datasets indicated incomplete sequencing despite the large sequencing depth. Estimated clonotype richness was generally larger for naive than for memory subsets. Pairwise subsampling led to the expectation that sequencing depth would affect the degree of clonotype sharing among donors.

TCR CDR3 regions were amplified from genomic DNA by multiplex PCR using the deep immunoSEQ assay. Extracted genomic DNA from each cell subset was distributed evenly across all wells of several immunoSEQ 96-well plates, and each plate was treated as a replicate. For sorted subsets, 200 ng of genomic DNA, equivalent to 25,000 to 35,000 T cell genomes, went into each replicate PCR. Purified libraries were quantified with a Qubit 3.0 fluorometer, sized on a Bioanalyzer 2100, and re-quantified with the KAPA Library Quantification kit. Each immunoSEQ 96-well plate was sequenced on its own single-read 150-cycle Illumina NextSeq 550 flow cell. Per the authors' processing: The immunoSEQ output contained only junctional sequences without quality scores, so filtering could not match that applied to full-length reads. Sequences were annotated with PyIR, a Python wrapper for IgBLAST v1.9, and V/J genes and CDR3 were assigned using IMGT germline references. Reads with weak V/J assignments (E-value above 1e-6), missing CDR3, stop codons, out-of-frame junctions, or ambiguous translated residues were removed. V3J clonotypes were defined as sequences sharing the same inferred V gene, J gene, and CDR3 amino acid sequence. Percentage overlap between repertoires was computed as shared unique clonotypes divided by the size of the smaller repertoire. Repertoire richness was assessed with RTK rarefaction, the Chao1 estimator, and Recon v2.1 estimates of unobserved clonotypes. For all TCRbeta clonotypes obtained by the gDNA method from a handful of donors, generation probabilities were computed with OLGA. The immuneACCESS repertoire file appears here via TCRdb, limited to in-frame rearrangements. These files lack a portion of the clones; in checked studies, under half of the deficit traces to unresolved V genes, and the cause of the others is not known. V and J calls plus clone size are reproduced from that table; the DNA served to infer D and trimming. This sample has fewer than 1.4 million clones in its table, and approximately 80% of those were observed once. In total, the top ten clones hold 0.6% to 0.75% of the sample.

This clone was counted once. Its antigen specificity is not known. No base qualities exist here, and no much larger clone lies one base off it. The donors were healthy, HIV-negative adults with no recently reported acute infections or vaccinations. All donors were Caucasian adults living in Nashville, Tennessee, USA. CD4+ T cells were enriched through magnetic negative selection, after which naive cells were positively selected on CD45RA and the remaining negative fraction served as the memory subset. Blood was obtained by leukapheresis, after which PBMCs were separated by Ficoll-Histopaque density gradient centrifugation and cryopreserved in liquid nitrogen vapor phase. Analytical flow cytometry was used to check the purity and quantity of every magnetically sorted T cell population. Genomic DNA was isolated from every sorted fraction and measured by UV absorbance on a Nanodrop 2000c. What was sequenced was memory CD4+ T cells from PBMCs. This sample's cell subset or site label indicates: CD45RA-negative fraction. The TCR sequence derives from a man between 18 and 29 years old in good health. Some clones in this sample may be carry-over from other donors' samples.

The CDR3 protein sequence reads: CASRRPGQGFGYTF. The DNA sequence follows: TGTGCCAGCAGGAGACCGGGACAGGGCTTTGGCTACACCTTC. This chain is built from TRBV6-5 and TRBJ1-2; a stretch of 9 junction bases matches TRBD1. From the germline V gene, CDR1 is MNHEY and CDR2 is SVGAGI. Relative to germline, V is missing 6 bases and J is missing 7 bases, with 9 bases of the junction outside any gene match. The CDR3 holds 14 amino acids from the cysteine to the phenylalanine. The retained sequence is limited to the CDR3, 42 bases, with the frame set at the first base.